This T cell receptor (beta chain) was identified during a study of identical twins. Points from the study as a whole: In cord blood, abundant beta clonotypes had fewer insertions; memory showed no trend.

Healthy Caucasians alone served as donors. The V end was cut by 4 bases, the J end by 6 bases, with 16 bases between. CDR3 length equals 15 residues. CDR1 is SGHKS, CDR2 YYEKEE, per germline (reference sequence). A note on this clonotype: Antigen unknown.

Each cDNA held unique molecular identifiers, and template switching gave it a universal primer site. From the 5' RACE reads, TCRdb called clonotypes with MiXCR, one entry per CDR3 protein. The sample contains about 490,000 distinct CDR3 sequences, approximately 16% of which appear only once. The same specimen was also included in a second study, on yellow fever vaccine responses in identical twins. From that paper: Convergence reportedly seemed to mark part of the twins' vaccine T cell response, with personalization marking the rest.

This sequence originates from a woman younger than 35 in good health. Sequenced sample: CD4+ T cells sorted from blood. This chain joins TRBV5-5 and TRBJ2-2; no reliable D call. Written as DNA, the CDR3 is TGTGCCAGCAGCCGAGAGACAACCTGGGCCGGGGAGCTGTTTTTT. This gives the protein CASSRETTWAGELFF.